This T cell receptor (beta chain) was identified during a study of regulatory T cells in long-lasting Graves disease. Time point in this sample: persistent/refractory GD, antithyroid drugs over 5 years with positive TRAb. Preparation of the TCR library used RNA extracted from PBMCs. Whole-study results and caveats: Shared public clonotypes totalled roughly 2,500 in persistent patients, compared with 966 in new patients. Newly diagnosed Graves' patients had higher TCR diversity than persistent ones. Few sampled subjects may have lowered accuracy. Analyses excluded thyroid tissue, covering peripheral blood alone.

Details on this clonotype: What it binds is unknown.

Library construction for TCR beta used iRepertoire HTBI primers and Arm-PCR of CDR3 regions. TCRdb re-derived calls from the multiplex PCR reads in MiXCR, one entry per CDR3 protein. The table lists 310,000 or so distinct CDR3 sequences, 20% to 25% of them singletons. CDR3 size: 18 residues. After removal of 4 bases from V and 4 bases from J, the junction contained 14 bases not matched to a gene. Per the germline V gene, CDR1 is KGHSH and CDR2 is LQKENI. This TCR came from a female donor with Graves disease. V and J are TRBV18 and TRBJ2-2; 8 positions match TRBD2. Sequencing used peripheral blood mononuclear cells (PBMCs), obtained when the disease was refractory, from a patient treated with antithyroid drugs. For the CDR3, the DNA is TGTGCCAGCTCACTCTGGATAGTTGAGCGGGAGTCCACCGGGGAGCTGTTTTTT. Amino acid sequence: CASSLWIVERESTGELFF. Based on the CDR3 plus reference TRBV18 and TRBJ2-2, the full variable domain is NAGVMQNPRHLVRRRGQEARLRCSPMKGHSHVYWYRQLPEEGLKFMVYLQKENIIDESGMPKERFSAEFPKEGPSILRIQQVVRGDSAAYFCASSLWIVERESTGELFFGEGSRLTVL.